A selection of T cell receptor beta chains follows, all from one sample in a study of shared clonotypes between healthy human individuals. Method: immunoSEQ multiplex PCR; TCRdb's copy keeps in-frame clones and lacks some. This sample has more than 2 million clones, with approximately 96% found just once. The sample was naive CD4+ T cells sorted from blood. All receptors derive from a man younger than 35 in good health. CDR3s include the opening cysteine and the closing phenylalanine or tryptophan. A D gene is named only where the DNA matches it firmly. Not all rows give a size; the values are once, few, many and, for expanded clones, a class.

TRBD1 | TRBJ1-3 | NA | TRBV7-2 | CASSTGQGSGNTIYF
NA | TRBJ1-2 | NA | TRBV6-1 | CASSRRDDYGYTF
TRBD1 | TRBJ1-6 | NA | TRBV6-1 | CASSEANRGYSPLHF
NA | TRBJ1-5 | NA | TRBV9 | CASSVQGGQPQHF
NA | TRBJ2-1 | NA | TRBV28 | CASSLWAAYNEQFF
NA | TRBJ2-1 | NA | TRBV30 | CAWSPRTILRVNEQFF
TRBD1 | TRBJ2-6 | NA | TRBV13 | CASSADRGPSGANVLTF
NA | TRBJ2-5 | NA | TRBV7-2 | CASSLRGLASPPYF
TRBD2 | TRBJ2-1 | NA | TRBV4-1 | CASSQGSGGYNEQFF
NA | TRBJ2-1 | NA | TRBV6-4 | CASSDSIRYEQFF
NA | TRBJ2-5 | NA | TRBV28 | CASTPGLGALQETQYF
TRBD2 | TRBJ2-5 | once | TRBV19 | CASRHSGTSGGTQYF
NA | TRBJ2-7 | NA | TRBV6-1 | CASSRQDSYEQYF
NA | TRBJ2-7 | NA | TRBV5-1 | CASRKWVDSTYEQYF
NA | TRBJ1-4 | NA | TRBV28 | CASSFILGFVGRALDTNEKLFF
NA | TRBJ2-7 | NA | TRBV7-2 | CASSRRGTYEQYF
TRBD2 | TRBJ2-2 | NA | TRBV10-2 | CASSERGVLNTGELFF
TRBD1 | TRBJ2-7 | NA | TRBV6-5 | CASSRTGTGGYEQYF
NA | TRBJ1-6 | NA | TRBV9 | CASKGDSRYNSPLHF
TRBD1 | TRBJ2-5 | NA | TRBV14 | CASSAWTGQETQYF
NA | TRBJ1-2 | NA | TRBV7-8 | CASSSDGDYGYTF
NA | TRBJ1-1 | once | TRBV19 | CASRGAPQQGQNTEAFF
TRBD1 | TRBJ1-4 | NA | TRBV6-5 | CASSYSADRSKLFF
NA | TRBJ2-7 | NA | TRBV6-5 | CASSLGHPYEQYF
TRBD1 | TRBJ1-1 | NA | TRBV7-2 | CASSLGQIMNTEAFF
NA | TRBJ2-1 | NA | TRBV11-2 | CASSTSGTGSFYNEQFF
NA | TRBJ1-2 | NA | TRBV27 | CASSLSNTGGYGYTF
NA | TRBJ2-2 | once | TRBV15 | CATSRDHKGPNGELFF
NA | TRBJ2-7 | NA | TRBV6-6 | CASSYVTSSYEQYF
TRBD1 | TRBJ2-7 | NA | TRBV6-1 | CASSAGTALGEQYF
NA | TRBJ1-6 | NA | TRBV27 | CASSSPTRGKNNSPLHF
NA | TRBJ2-1 | NA | TRBV7-2 | CASSLAEAGPSYNEQFF
NA | TRBJ2-1 | NA | TRBV10-3 | CATSEGGNEQFF
NA | TRBJ1-1 | NA | TRBV5-4 | CASSLDHVEAFF
NA | TRBJ2-1 | NA | TRBV30 | CAWSVGGGSEQFF
NA | TRBJ2-4 | NA | TRBV7-9 | CASSLAKGQQNLQYF
NA | TRBJ1-1 | NA | TRBV19 | CASSKGQMNTEAFF
TRBD1 | TRBJ1-5 | NA | TRBV28 | CASSGTGVFNQPQHF
NA | TRBJ1-5 | once | TRBV9 | CASSGSSNQPQHF
NA | TRBJ2-3 | NA | TRBV7-9 | CARAKDGTDTQYF
NA | TRBJ1-1 | NA | TRBV18 | CASSPRVASEAFF
TRBD2 | TRBJ2-7 | NA | TRBV6-4 | CASSDGLAGGYEQYF